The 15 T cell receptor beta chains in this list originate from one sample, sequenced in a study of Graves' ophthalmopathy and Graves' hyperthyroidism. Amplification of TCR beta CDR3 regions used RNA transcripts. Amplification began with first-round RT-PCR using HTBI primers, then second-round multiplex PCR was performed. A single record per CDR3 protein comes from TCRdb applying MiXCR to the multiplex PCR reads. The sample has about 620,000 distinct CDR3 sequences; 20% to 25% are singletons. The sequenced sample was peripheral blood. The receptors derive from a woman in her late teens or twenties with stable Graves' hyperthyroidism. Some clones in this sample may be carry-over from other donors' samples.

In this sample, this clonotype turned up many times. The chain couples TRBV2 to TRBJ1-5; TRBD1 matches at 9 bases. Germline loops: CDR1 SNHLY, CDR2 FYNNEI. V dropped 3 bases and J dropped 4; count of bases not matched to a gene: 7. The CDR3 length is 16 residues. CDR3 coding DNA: TGTGCCAGCAGTGAGTACGGGACAGGGAATAATCAGCCCCAGCATTTT. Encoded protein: CASSEYGTGNNQPQHF.

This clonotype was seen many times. The CDR3 sequence: CASSLGGKAKNIQYF. The CDR3 region has the DNA TGTGCCAGCAGTTTAGGGGGCAAGGCCAAAAACATTCAGTACTTC. The chain recombines TRBV28 with TRBJ2-4, with D possibly matching TRBD1 (6 bases). The CDR3 contains 15 residues. The V end lost 2 bases, the J end lost 1 base, and 9 bases lay between the germline ends. Germline assignment: CDR1 MDHEN and CDR2 SYDVKM.

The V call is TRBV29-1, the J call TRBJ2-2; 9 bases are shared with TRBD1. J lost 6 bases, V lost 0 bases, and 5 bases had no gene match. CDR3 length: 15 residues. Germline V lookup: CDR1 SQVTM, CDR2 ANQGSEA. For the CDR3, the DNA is TGCAGCGTTGAAGAAGGGGACAGGGCCGCCGGGGAGCTGTTTTTT. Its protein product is CSVEEGDRAAGELFF.

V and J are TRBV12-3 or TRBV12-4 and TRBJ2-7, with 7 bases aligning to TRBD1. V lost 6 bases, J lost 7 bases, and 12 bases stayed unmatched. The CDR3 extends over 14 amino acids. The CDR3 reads CASRPTGDRGEQYF. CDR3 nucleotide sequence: TGTGCCAGCAGACCCACAGGGGATCGGGGTGAGCAGTACTTC.

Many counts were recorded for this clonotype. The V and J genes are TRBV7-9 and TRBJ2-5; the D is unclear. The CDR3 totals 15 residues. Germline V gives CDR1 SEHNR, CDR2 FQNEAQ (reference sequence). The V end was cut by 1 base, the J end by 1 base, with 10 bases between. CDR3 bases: TGTGCCAGCAGCTTAGGGTTTAGCATCCAAGAGACCCAGTACTTC. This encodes CASSLGFSIQETQYF.

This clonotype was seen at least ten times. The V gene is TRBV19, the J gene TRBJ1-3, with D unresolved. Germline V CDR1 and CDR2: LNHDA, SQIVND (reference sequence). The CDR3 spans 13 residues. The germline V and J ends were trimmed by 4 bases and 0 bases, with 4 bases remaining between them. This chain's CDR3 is CASSRYSGNTIYF. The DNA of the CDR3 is TGTGCCAGTAGTAGGTACTCTGGAAACACCATATATTTT.

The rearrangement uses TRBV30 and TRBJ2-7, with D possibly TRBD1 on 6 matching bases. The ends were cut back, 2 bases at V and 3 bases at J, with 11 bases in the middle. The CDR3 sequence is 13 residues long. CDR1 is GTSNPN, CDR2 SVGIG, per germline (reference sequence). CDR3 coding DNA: TGTGCCTGGAGTCAGGACAGACTCTACGAGCAGTACTTC. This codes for CAWSQDRLYEQYF.

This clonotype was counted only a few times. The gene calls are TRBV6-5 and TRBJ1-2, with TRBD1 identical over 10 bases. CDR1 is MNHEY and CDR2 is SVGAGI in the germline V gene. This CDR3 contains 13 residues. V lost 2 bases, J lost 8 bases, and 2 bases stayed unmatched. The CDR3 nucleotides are TGTGCCAGCAGTTACGGGACAGGGGTCGGCTACACCTTC. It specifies CASSYGTGVGYTF.

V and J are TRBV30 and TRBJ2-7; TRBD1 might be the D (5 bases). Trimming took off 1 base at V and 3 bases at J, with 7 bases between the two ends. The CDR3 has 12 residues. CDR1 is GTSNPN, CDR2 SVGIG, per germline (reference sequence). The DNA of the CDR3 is TGTGCCTGGAGTGCCCAGGGCTACGAGCAGTACTTC. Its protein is CAWSAQGYEQYF.

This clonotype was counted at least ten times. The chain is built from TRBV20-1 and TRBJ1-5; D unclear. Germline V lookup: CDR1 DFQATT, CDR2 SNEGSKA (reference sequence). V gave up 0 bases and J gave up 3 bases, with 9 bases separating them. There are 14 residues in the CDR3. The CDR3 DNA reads TGCAGTGCTAGAGACGACCGTGACAATCAGCCCCAGCATTTT. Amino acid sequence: CSARDDRDNQPQHF.

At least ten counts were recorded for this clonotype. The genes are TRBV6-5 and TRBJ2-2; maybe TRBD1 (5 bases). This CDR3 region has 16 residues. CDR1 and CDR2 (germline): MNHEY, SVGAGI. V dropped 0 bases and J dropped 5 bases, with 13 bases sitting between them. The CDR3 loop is CASSYSIGVGTGELFF. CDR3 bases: TGTGCCAGCAGTTACTCGATAGGGGTGGGAACCGGGGAGCTGTTTTTT.

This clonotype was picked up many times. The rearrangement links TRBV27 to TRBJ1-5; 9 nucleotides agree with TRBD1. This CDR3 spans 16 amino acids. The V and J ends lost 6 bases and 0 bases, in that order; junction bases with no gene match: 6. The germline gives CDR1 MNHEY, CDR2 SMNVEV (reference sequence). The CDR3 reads CASSRDRANSNQPQHF. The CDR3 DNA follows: TGTGCCAGCAGCCGGGACAGGGCCAATAGCAATCAGCCCCAGCATTTT.

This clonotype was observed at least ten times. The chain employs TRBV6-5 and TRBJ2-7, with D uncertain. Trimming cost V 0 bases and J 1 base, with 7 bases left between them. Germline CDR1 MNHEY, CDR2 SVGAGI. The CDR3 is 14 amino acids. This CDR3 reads CASSYSGPSYEQYF. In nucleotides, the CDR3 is TGTGCCAGCAGTTACTCGGGCCCGTCCTACGAGCAGTACTTC.

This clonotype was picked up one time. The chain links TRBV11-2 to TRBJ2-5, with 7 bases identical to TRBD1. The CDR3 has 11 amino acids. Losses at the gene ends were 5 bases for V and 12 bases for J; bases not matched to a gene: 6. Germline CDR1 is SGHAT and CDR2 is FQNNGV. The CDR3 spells CASSLSGTEYF. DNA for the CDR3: TGTGCCAGCAGCCTCTCCGGGACAGAGTACTTC.

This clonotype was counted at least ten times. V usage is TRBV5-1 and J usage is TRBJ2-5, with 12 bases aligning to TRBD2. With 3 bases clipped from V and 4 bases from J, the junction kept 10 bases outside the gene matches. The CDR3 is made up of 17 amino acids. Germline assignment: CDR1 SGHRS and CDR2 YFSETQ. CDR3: CASSSGPLAGGLETQYF. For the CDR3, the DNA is TGCGCCAGCAGCTCGGGCCCCCTAGCGGGGGGGCTAGAGACCCAGTACTTC.